This T cell receptor (beta chain) was sequenced for a study of identical twins. Study results and limitations: Among beta out-of-frame sequences, excess sharing between twins appeared weaker. Conclusions relied on cross-sectional statistical analysis, not following the same donors. Whereas memory repertoires showed no such difference, abundant cord blood beta clonotypes carried fewer insertions.

There are many counts of this clonotype. Its antigen is unknown. A universal primer site was added by template switching, and unique molecular identifiers were carried by the cDNA. TCRdb passed the 5' RACE reads through MiXCR, listing each CDR3 protein once. The sample shows roughly 230,000 distinct CDR3 sequences, about 8.3% of them seen only once. These sequences were also reported in another study, on yellow fever vaccine responses in identical twins.

The receptor comes from a woman aged 18-29 years in good health. Sequences were obtained from CD8+ T cells sorted from blood.

The CDR3 sequence is CASSPESTGTYEQYF. CDR3 in DNA: TGTGCCAGCAGCCCAGAATCCACAGGGACCTACGAGCAGTACTTC. The chain is built from TRBV7-6 and TRBJ2-7; D perhaps matches TRBD1 (6 bases). The ends were cut back, 5 bases at V and 2 bases at J, with 16 bases in the middle. CDR3 size: 15 residues. Germline lookup yields CDR1 SGHVS and CDR2 FNYEAQ.